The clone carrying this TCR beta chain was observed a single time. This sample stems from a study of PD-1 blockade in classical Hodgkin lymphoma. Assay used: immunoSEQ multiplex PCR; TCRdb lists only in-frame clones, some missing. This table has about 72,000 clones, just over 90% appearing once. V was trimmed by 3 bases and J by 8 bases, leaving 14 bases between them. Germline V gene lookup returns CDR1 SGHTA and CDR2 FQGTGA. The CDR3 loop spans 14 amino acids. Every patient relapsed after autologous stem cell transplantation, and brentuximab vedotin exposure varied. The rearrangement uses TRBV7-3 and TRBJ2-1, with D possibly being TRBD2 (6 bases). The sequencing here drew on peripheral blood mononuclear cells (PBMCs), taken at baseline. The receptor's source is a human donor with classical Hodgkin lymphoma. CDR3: CASSFSGLGDEQFF. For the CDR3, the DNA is TGTGCCAGCAGCTTTAGCGGTTTGGGCGATGAGCAGTTCTTC.